Listed here are 24 T cell receptor beta chains from one sample, sequenced in a study of CD4 and CD8 cells across lung adenocarcinoma regions. TCRdb analysed the PCR reads with MiXCR anew, one entry per CDR3 protein. Of 18,000 or so distinct CDR3 sequences in the sample, roughly half were seen once. The sample was CD8+ T cells from the center of a lung tumor. These receptors all stem from a female donor with lung adenocarcinoma. The CD4 and CD8 labels of this study may be unreliable.

The chain joins TRBV6-1 to TRBJ1-2; D gene ambiguous. Germline lookup yields CDR1 MNHNS and CDR2 SASEGT. V lost 7 bases, J lost 0 bases, and 9 bases lay in between. CDR3 length: 13 residues. The CDR3 protein is CASMRSSNYGYTF. In DNA, the CDR3 is TGTGCCAGCATGCGGTCATCTAACTATGGCTACACCTTC.

The sample holds a few counts of this clonotype. The V gene is TRBV6-1, the J gene TRBJ1-1, with a possible D match to TRBD1 (5 bases). The CDR3 length is 13 residues. Germline V lookup: CDR1 MNHNS, CDR2 SASEGT. Trimming left V 2 bases short and J 3 bases short, with 7 bases between. The CDR3 nucleotides read TGTGCCAGCAGTGAAATCAGGGACACTGAAGCTTTCTTT. The encoded protein is CASSEIRDTEAFF.

The V and J genes are TRBV6-5 and TRBJ2-1, with D possibly being TRBD1 (6 bases). Trimming left V 2 bases short and J 8 bases short, with 16 bases between. The CDR3 is made up of 15 amino acids. Germline V gene data show CDR1 as MNHEY and CDR2 as SVGAGI. CDR3 amino acids: CASSYRAGAGYEQFF. In DNA form, the CDR3 reads TGTGCCAGCAGTTACCGTGCAGGGGCCGGATATGAGCAGTTCTTC.

The chain recombines TRBV9 with TRBJ2-3, with D possibly TRBD1 on 6 matching bases. The CDR3 sequence is 15 residues long. Germline V gene data show CDR1 as SGDLS and CDR2 as YYNGEE. V was pared by 3 bases and J by 3 bases, with 14 bases between. The CDR3 protein is CASSATGYSTDTQYF. The CDR3 DNA sequence: TGTGCCAGCAGCGCTACAGGGTATTCGACAGATACGCAGTATTTT.

This clonotype was observed a few times. An end of the junction differs from the germline gene, which may be a read error. The chain is built from TRBV6-1 and TRBJ2-3; 8 bases fit TRBD1. Germline CDR1 and CDR2: MNHNS and SASEGT. This CDR3 has 14 amino acids. CDR3 nucleotide sequence: TGTGCCAGCAAAGGACAGGGTGGGCCCGGGGCGCAGTTTTTT. Protein product: CASKGQGGPGAQFF.

CDR3 sequence reads: CATSRDRVLYGYTF. CDR3 DNA sequence: TGTGCCACCAGCAGGGACAGGGTCCTCTATGGCTACACCTTC. This chain connects TRBV15 to TRBJ1-2, with TRBD1 identical over 8 bases. The length of the CDR3 is 14 residues. The junction had 4 bases not matched to a gene; V was cut back by 3 bases and J by 4 bases. Germline-derived CDR1 and CDR2 are LNHNV and YYDKDF (reference sequence).

The chain couples TRBV27 to TRBJ2-7; 9 bases are shared with TRBD2. From germline, CDR1 is MNHEY and CDR2 SMNVEV (reference sequence). The J segment lost 3 bases and the V segment lost 3 bases, leaving 12 bases of the junction unmatched. This CDR3 region has 17 residues. The CDR3 DNA reads TGTGCCAGCAGTTTGGGGTCGTTGCGGGAGGGAGTCTACGAGCAGTACTTC. As protein: CASSLGSLREGVYEQYF.

This clonotype appeared many times. This chain joins TRBV6-1 and TRBJ1-2; D call uncertain. The CDR3 spans 13 residues. Germline CDR1 is MNHNS and CDR2 is SASEGT. V lost 7 bases, J lost 0 bases, and 9 bases lay in between. CDR3 bases: TGTGCCAGCACCGACAAAGCTAACTATGGCTACACCTTC. It codes for CASTDKANYGYTF.

The V and J genes are TRBV6-1 and TRBJ1-1; tentative D call: TRBD1 (6 bases). The V gene's germline CDR1 is MNHNS and CDR2 SASEGT. This CDR3 comprises 13 residues. Between the trimmed V and J ends, which lost 4 bases and 1 base, there was a span of 7 bases. CDR3 residues: CASSATGNTEAFF. For the CDR3, the DNA is TGTGCCAGCAGTGCGACAGGGAACACTGAAGCTTTCTTT.

The J gene is TRBJ2-7, the V gene TRBV5-1; 9 bases are shared with TRBD1. The CDR3 loop spans 16 amino acids. In germline, CDR1 is SGHRS, CDR2 YFSETQ. Trimming cost V 4 bases and J 3 bases; bases outside gene matches: 11. The CDR3 coding sequence is TGCGCCAGCAGCGGGGGGCCACAGGGGGCAATCTACGAGCAGTACTTC. It is translated as CASSGGPQGAIYEQYF.

This clonotype is large in the sample. This chain joins TRBV6-1 and TRBJ2-1; TRBD2 matches at 13 bases. V was clipped by 3 bases and J by 8 bases; unmatched bases: 4. Germline CDR1 MNHNS, CDR2 SASEGT. This CDR3 region has 15 residues. Written as DNA, the CDR3 is TGTGCCAGCAGTGAGACTAGCGGGGGGAGCGATGAGCAGTTCTTC. Residues: CASSETSGGSDEQFF.

Only a few counts were recorded for this clonotype. The chain uses TRBV4-1 and TRBJ2-5; tentatively, D is TRBD2 (6 bases). V was pared by 5 bases and J by 5 bases, with 15 bases between. The CDR3 consists of 14 residues. CDR1 and CDR2 (germline): MGHRA, YSYEKL. In DNA form, the CDR3 reads TGCGCCAGCAGCGAGACGGAGGGCCGTGAGACCCAGTACTTC. The encoded protein is CASSETEGRETQYF.

The V gene is TRBV6-1, the J gene TRBJ2-7; tentative D call: TRBD1 (5 bases). Germline CDR1 MNHNS, CDR2 SASEGT. This CDR3 is built from 14 residues. The V gene lost 2 bases and the J gene lost 0 bases, with 8 bases spanning the gap. The CDR3 spells CASSERGSSYEQYF. As DNA, the CDR3 is TGTGCCAGCAGTGAAAGGGGCAGCTCCTACGAGCAGTACTTC.

This clonotype was recorded only once. J is TRBJ1-1 and V is TRBV10-3; TRBD1 might be the D (6 bases). Germline values: CDR1 ENHRY, CDR2 SYGVKD. Trimming left V 9 bases short and J 5 bases short, with 16 bases between. CDR3 length equals 13 residues. CDR3: CAIHRGAGTEAFF. CDR3 nucleotide sequence: TGTGCCATTCACCGGGGGGCTGGTACTGAAGCTTTCTTT.

Concerning this clonotype: The junction and the germline gene differ at one end; a read error may be behind it. The V call is TRBV6-1, the J call TRBJ2-4; a possible D gene is TRBD1 (6 bases). CDR1 and CDR2 from the germline V gene are MNHNS and SASEGT. The CDR3 is made up of 16 amino acids. CDR3 nucleotides: TGTGCGAGCAGTGTGTTGGGGCTGGGGGCCAAAGATACTCAGTACTTC. Its translation: CASSVLGLGAKDTQYF.

Relative to its sample, this clonotype is medium-sized. The rearrangement joins TRBV7-2 to TRBJ2-2, with 14 positions matching TRBD2. Germline-derived CDR1 and CDR2 are SGHTA and FQGNSA. This CDR3 is 16 amino acids long. Trimming took 3 bases from V and 6 from J; bases not matched to a gene: 3. This chain's CDR3 is CASSFWTSGGPGELFF. The DNA for the CDR3 is TGTGCCAGCAGCTTTTGGACTAGCGGGGGGCCCGGGGAGCTGTTTTTT.

This rearrangement joins TRBV5-1 to TRBJ2-2; D remains unclear. Trimming took 0 bases from V and 5 from J, leaving 5 bases between them. The germline CDR1 and CDR2 sequences are SGHRS and YFSETQ. CDR3 length: 13 amino acids. CDR3 amino acids: CASSLGVTGELFF. The CDR3 DNA follows: TGCGCCAGCAGCTTGGGGGTAACCGGGGAGCTGTTTTTT.

V gene TRBV10-3 combines with J gene TRBJ2-3; TRBD2 agrees at 7 bases. CDR3 length equals 14 residues. Per the germline V gene, CDR1 is ENHRY and CDR2 is SYGVKD. CDR3 amino acids: CVSREGRGTDTQYF. The CDR3 nucleotides read TGTGTCTCGAGGGAGGGCCGAGGAACAGATACGCAGTATTTT.

The chain employs TRBV7-8 and TRBJ1-1, with 9 bases fitting TRBD1. The CDR3 is 14 amino acids. V was pared by 1 base and J by 3 bases, with 0 bases of the junction left unmatched. CDR1 and CDR2 from the germline V gene are SGHVS and FQNEAQ. The CDR3 coding sequence is TGTGCCAGCAGCTTAGGGGACAGGGACACTGAAGCTTTCTTT. Protein product: CASSLGDRDTEAFF.

CDR3 DNA: TGTGCCAGTACTAGCGGGAGGGTCGGGAATGAGCAGTTCTTC. Encoded protein: CASTSGRVGNEQFF. This chain links TRBV27 with TRBJ2-1; 13 nucleotides align to TRBD2. This CDR3 comprises 14 residues. With V trimmed by 9 bases and J by 7 bases, 6 bases remained unmatched. Germline V lookup: CDR1 MNHEY, CDR2 SMNVEV (reference sequence).

Concerning this clonotype: Its ends do not fully match the called genes, so a read error is possible. V is TRBV27 and J is TRBJ2-5; 12 bases line up with TRBD2. The germline CDR1 and CDR2 sequences are MNHEY and SMNVEV (reference sequence). CDR3 length equals 14 residues. This CDR3 is CASSPARTSGTLLF. DNA for the CDR3: TGTGCCAGCAGTCCCGCTCGGACTAGCGGGACTCTGCTCTTC.

This clonotype occurred once. The chain uses TRBV6-1 and TRBJ1-2; no clear D gene. The CDR3 spans 16 residues. V was pared by 6 bases and J by 2 bases, with 19 bases between. Germline CDR1 MNHNS, CDR2 SASEGT. The CDR3 coding sequence is TGTGCCAGCAGCGACCGGGGTAATGGAGCCAACTATGGCTACACCTTC. The encoded protein is CASSDRGNGANYGYTF.

Here the CDR3 reads CGITAGSATDTQYF. The CDR3 region has the DNA TGTGGCATCACCGCGGGGTCTGCCACAGATACTCAGTACTTC. The chain carries TRBV27 and TRBJ2-3, with D possibly TRBD2 on 6 matching bases. The DNA end favors TRBJ2-4, so the J call may be wrong. The CDR3 loop spans 14 amino acids. Per germline, CDR1 MNHEY and CDR2 SMNVEV (reference sequence).

This clonotype came up many times. This sequence joins TRBV24-1 and TRBJ2-5; no reliable D call. Trimming shortened V by 4 bases and J by 0 bases, and 11 bases separated the two germline ends. This CDR3 is built from 15 residues. The germline V gene encodes CDR1 KGHDR and CDR2 SFDVKD. CDR3 DNA: TGTGCCACCAGTGACCCAGGACCGTACCAAGAGACCCAGTACTTC. This sequence encodes CATSDPGPYQETQYF.